One TCR beta chain is described in this entry. The record originates from a study of T cell repertoires in aging, cancer and after chemotherapy. V lost 5 bases to trimming and J lost 3 bases, with 5 bases between them. Looked up from germline, CDR1 is MDHEN and CDR2 is SYDVKM. CDR3 length equals 11 residues. Peripheral blood genomic DNA, not sorted cells or RNA, was the template. Rearranged V-D-J TRB sequences were amplified with a mixed TRB-A/B primer pool. TCRdb re-called the multiplex PCR reads through MiXCR, storing one row per CDR3 protein. Found here are about 8,000 distinct CDR3 sequences, 54% of them singletons; the top ten hold about 4%.

The sequenced material came from blood. V usage is TRBV28 and J usage is TRBJ2-7; D is unclear. This TCR was recovered from a human donor with a solid tumor. CDR3 coding DNA: TGTGCCAGCAGTCCTAACTACGAGCAGTACTTC. Translated, it gives CASSPNYEQYF.